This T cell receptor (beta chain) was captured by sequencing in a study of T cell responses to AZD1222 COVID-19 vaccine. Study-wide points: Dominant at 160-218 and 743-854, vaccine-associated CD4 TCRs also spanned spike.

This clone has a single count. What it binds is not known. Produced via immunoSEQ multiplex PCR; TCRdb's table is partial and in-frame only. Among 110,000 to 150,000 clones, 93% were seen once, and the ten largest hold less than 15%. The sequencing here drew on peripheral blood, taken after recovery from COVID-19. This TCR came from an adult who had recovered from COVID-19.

CDR3 protein: CAGRQGVTGELFF. CDR3 DNA: TGCGCCGGACGACAGGGAGTCACCGGGGAGCTGTTTTTT. The chain is built from TRBV10-2 and TRBJ2-2, with 7 bases aligning to TRBD1. The germline CDR1 and CDR2 sequences are WSHSY and SAAADI. The CDR3 length is 13 residues. The trim removed 11 bases at V and 4 bases at J, leaving 7 bases unmatched.